Listed below are T cell receptor beta chains from one sample, sequenced in a study of blood T cell repertoires in COVID-19. Measured with immunoSEQ multiplex PCR; TCRdb has only the in-frame clones, and not every one. The data contain 200,000 or so clones, 65% to 85% of them singletons. Sequencing used peripheral blood. These TCRs come from a woman aged 30 to 39 with acute or convalescent COVID-19. Both conserved end residues are part of each CDR3. The order of the fields is clone size, J gene, V gene, D gene, CDR3 DNA, CDR3 protein. A D gene is named only where the DNA matches it firmly. Clone sizes are given selectively: once, few, many, or a class where the clone is expanded.

size: NA
J: TRBJ1-2
V: TRBV6-1
D: NA
DNA: TGTGCCAGCAGTGAATGGGGGGAACGCACCTTC
CDR3: CASSEWGERTF

size: NA
J: TRBJ1-6
V: TRBV18
D: NA
DNA: TGTGCCAGCTCAGAGGTTCCCAATTCACCCCTCCACTTT
CDR3: CASSEVPNSPLHF

size: NA
J: TRBJ1-2
V: TRBV4-3
D: NA
DNA: TGCGCCAGCAGCCAAGATGCTCGGGCTAACTATGGCTACACCTTC
CDR3: CASSQDARANYGYTF

size: NA
J: TRBJ1-1
V: TRBV27
D: TRBD1
DNA: TGTGCCAGCAGTTTCCTATTCAGGGGGCAAGCTTTCTTT
CDR3: CASSFLFRGQAFF

size: NA
J: TRBJ1-1
V: TRBV18
D: TRBD1
DNA: TGTGCCAGCTCAGAACACAGGGGGAACACTGAAGCTTTCTTT
CDR3: CASSEHRGNTEAFF

size: NA
J: TRBJ2-4
V: TRBV27
D: TRBD2
DNA: TGTGCCAGCAGTTTTCTAGCGGGAGGCCCGATGGACAAAAACATTCAGTACTTC
CDR3: CASSFLAGGPMDKNIQYF

size: NA
J: TRBJ1-5
V: TRBV28
D: NA
DNA: TGTGCCAGCAGTTTAGCAGGTAGCAATCAGCCCCAGCATTTT
CDR3: CASSLAGSNQPQHF

size: few
J: TRBJ1-1
V: TRBV28
D: NA
DNA: TGTGCCAGCAGTTCCCTAGGGGGTCTTTACGCTTTCTTT
CDR3: CASSSLGGLYAFF

size: NA
J: TRBJ2-3
V: TRBV6-5
D: TRBD1
DNA: TGTGCCAGCAGTTATGGGACAGGGCCGGAGAATACGCAGTATTTT
CDR3: CASSYGTGPENTQYF

size: NA
J: TRBJ1-6
V: TRBV6-2/TRBV6-3
D: TRBD1
DNA: TGTGCCAGCAGCCGGGACAGGGGAATTTCACCCCTCCACTTT
CDR3: CASSRDRGISPLHF

size: NA
J: TRBJ1-3
V: TRBV2
D: TRBD1
DNA: TGTGCCAGCAGCTTTGGGACAGTCTCTGGAAACACCATATATTTT
CDR3: CASSFGTVSGNTIYF

size: NA
J: TRBJ1-6
V: TRBV27
D: NA
DNA: TGTGCCAGCAGCCGAGTTACAGGGAGCTCCTATAATTCACCCCTCCACTTT
CDR3: CASSRVTGSSYNSPLHF

size: medium-sized
J: TRBJ1-4
V: TRBV4-2
D: NA
DNA: TGTGCCAGCAGCCAAGAGCGGCAGGAGGTAATGGCAACTAATGAAAAACTGTTTTTT
CDR3: CASSQERQEVMATNEKLFF

size: once
J: TRBJ2-3
V: TRBV30
D: TRBD1
DNA: TGTGCCTCAAAATTCGGACAGGTCGTAAATACGCAGTATTTT
CDR3: CASKFGQVVNTQYF

size: NA
J: TRBJ2-3
V: TRBV7-8
D: TRBD2
DNA: TGTGCCAGCAGCTTTGGACTAGCGGAAGGCACAGATACGCAGTATTTT
CDR3: CASSFGLAEGTDTQYF

size: NA
J: TRBJ2-2
V: TRBV7-3
D: TRBD2
DNA: TGTGCCAGCAGCCGACGTGGCGGGGGGAACACCGGGGAGCTGTTTTTT
CDR3: CASSRRGGGNTGELFF

size: NA
J: TRBJ2-1
V: TRBV6-2/TRBV6-3
D: TRBD2
DNA: TGTGCCAGCAGTTACCCACTAGCGGGGGCCCACAATGAGCAGTTCTTC
CDR3: CASSYPLAGAHNEQFF

size: NA
J: TRBJ2-7
V: TRBV18
D: NA
DNA: TGTGCCAGCTCACCACCAATCCCCGGACTGGTCTACGAGCAGTACTTC
CDR3: CASSPPIPGLVYEQYF

size: NA
J: TRBJ2-3
V: TRBV5-1
D: NA
DNA: TGCGCCAGCAGCTTAGCCGACAGGGAGGAAAGCGATACGCAGTATTTT
CDR3: CASSLADREESDTQYF

size: NA
J: TRBJ1-1
V: TRBV7-7
D: TRBD1
DNA: TGTGCTAGCAGCAGAATCGGGACAGGGGACACTGAAGCTTTCTTT
CDR3: CASSRIGTGDTEAFF

size: NA
J: TRBJ1-2
V: TRBV7-9
D: NA
DNA: TGTGCCAGCAGCTTTCTCATAGAAAACTATGGCTACACCTTC
CDR3: CASSFLIENYGYTF

size: once
J: TRBJ1-1
V: TRBV7-2
D: NA
DNA: TGTGCCAGCAGCTTAGCGGCGGGAGTTAACACTGAAGCTTTCTTT
CDR3: CASSLAAGVNTEAFF

size: NA
J: TRBJ1-1
V: TRBV11-3
D: NA
DNA: TGTGCCAGCAGCTTAAATCAGGGCACTGAAGCTTTCTTT
CDR3: CASSLNQGTEAFF

size: NA
J: TRBJ2-2
V: TRBV7-8
D: TRBD2
DNA: TGTGCCAGCAAAACCCGGGGGGGAGGAACCGGGGAGCTGTTTTTT
CDR3: CASKTRGGGTGELFF

size: NA
J: TRBJ1-5
V: TRBV2
D: NA
DNA: TGTGCCAGCAGAACCACAGGATATGGAGGGGAGCCCCAGCATTTT
CDR3: CASRTTGYGGEPQHF

size: few
J: TRBJ2-7
V: TRBV27
D: NA
DNA: TGTGCCAGCAGTTTAAGACCGTCTAGCTACGAGCAGTACTTC
CDR3: CASSLRPSSYEQYF

size: NA
J: TRBJ1-1
V: TRBV6-2/TRBV6-3
D: NA
DNA: TGTGCCAGCAGTTCCCCAGCAGCGATGAACACTGAAGCTTTCTTT
CDR3: CASSSPAAMNTEAFF

size: few
J: TRBJ2-7
V: TRBV30
D: TRBD1
DNA: TGTGCCTGGAGTGGGGGGGGACAGGGTTACTACGAGCAGTACTTC
CDR3: CAWSGGGQGYYEQYF

size: NA
J: TRBJ2-2
V: TRBV7-6
D: NA
DNA: TGTGCCAGCAGCGCCCCAAAAGACAGCCCCGGAACATATACCGGGGAGCTGTTTTTT
CDR3: CASSAPKDSPGTYTGELFF

size: once
J: TRBJ2-5
V: TRBV5-4
D: NA
DNA: TGTGCCAGCAGCTTGGCAAGACAGTTCAGAGAGACCCAGTACTTC
CDR3: CASSLARQFRETQYF

size: few
J: TRBJ1-3
V: TRBV5-4
D: NA
DNA: TGTGCCAGCAGCTCTGCCACAGGGTCGGTCGGAAACACCATATATTTT
CDR3: CASSSATGSVGNTIYF

size: NA
J: TRBJ1-2
V: TRBV7-2
D: TRBD1
DNA: TGTGCCAGCAGCTTATCATCGACAGGGGTTGGCTACACCTTC
CDR3: CASSLSSTGVGYTF

size: few
J: TRBJ2-3
V: TRBV9
D: TRBD1
DNA: TGTGCCAGCAGCGGCCAACAGGGGCTGGTGGGCGCAGATACGCAGTATTTT
CDR3: CASSGQQGLVGADTQYF

size: NA
J: TRBJ2-5
V: TRBV9
D: TRBD1
DNA: TGTGCCAGCAGCGTAGTAGGTACAGGGGTTGGAGAGACCCAGTACTTC
CDR3: CASSVVGTGVGETQYF

size: NA
J: TRBJ1-2
V: TRBV5-8
D: NA
DNA: TGTGCCAGCAGCTTACCCGTTGAGCCAATATGGGCAGGGGCAAATTATGGCTACACCTTC
CDR3: CASSLPVEPIWAGANYGYTF

size: NA
J: TRBJ1-5
V: TRBV19
D: NA
DNA: TGTGCCAGTAGGCCCCATGGTAGAGTTAGCAATCAGCCCCAGCATTTT
CDR3: CASRPHGRVSNQPQHF

size: once
J: TRBJ1-3
V: TRBV6-6
D: NA
DNA: TGTGCCAGCAGTTATGAGGGAGTTTCTGGAAACACCATATATTTT
CDR3: CASSYEGVSGNTIYF

size: NA
J: TRBJ2-1
V: TRBV7-6
D: TRBD1
DNA: TGTGCCAGCAGCCCGCGTACAGGGGGGTACAATGAGCAGTTCTTC
CDR3: CASSPRTGGYNEQFF

size: NA
J: TRBJ1-2
V: TRBV15
D: NA
DNA: TGTGCCACCAGCAGGGAGGGAAGGAGCTACACCTTC
CDR3: CATSREGRSYTF

size: NA
J: TRBJ1-1
V: TRBV27
D: TRBD1
DNA: TGTGCCAGCAGGCCGACAGGGAATCCCTTCGGGAACACTGAAGCTTTCTTT
CDR3: CASRPTGNPFGNTEAFF

size: NA
J: TRBJ2-7
V: TRBV6-5
D: NA
DNA: TGTGCCAGCAGCCCCCTAGCCCGGGCCGAGCAGTACTTC
CDR3: CASSPLARAEQYF

size: NA
J: TRBJ1-6
V: TRBV10-3
D: NA
DNA: TGTGCCATCAGCCAACCGGATTCACCCCTCCACTTT
CDR3: CAISQPDSPLHF

size: NA
J: TRBJ2-1
V: TRBV12-3/TRBV12-4
D: NA
DNA: TGTGCCAGCAGTTTATCGGGTCATGAGCAGTTCTTC
CDR3: CASSLSGHEQFF